These T cell receptor beta chains were read from a single sample in a study of blood T cell repertoires in COVID-19. Sequencing was performed with immunoSEQ multiplex PCR; in TCRdb, only in-frame clones are kept and a portion is missing. Of 55,000 to 80,000 clones in the sample, more than 70% were seen once. The sample was peripheral blood. The receptors derive from a man between 45 and 60 years old with active COVID-19. CDR3s include the opening cysteine and the closing phenylalanine or tryptophan. The order of the fields is V gene, D gene, J gene, clone size, CDR3 length, CDR3 protein, CDR3 DNA. A D gene is named only where the DNA matches it firmly. Part of the rows lack a size; the others show once, few, many or a class for expanded clones.

v_gene: TRBV2
d_gene: NA
j_gene: TRBJ2-2
abundance: once
len: 14
CDR3aa: CASRQIVGAGELFF
CDR3nt: TGTGCCAGCAGACAGATAGTGGGGGCGGGGGAGCTGTTTTTT

v_gene: TRBV9
d_gene: TRBD2
j_gene: TRBJ2-7
abundance: NA
len: 13
CDR3aa: CASSGGGSYEQYF
CDR3nt: TGTGCCAGCAGCGGCGGGGGATCCTACGAGCAGTACTTC

v_gene: TRBV7-2
d_gene: TRBD2
j_gene: TRBJ2-1
abundance: NA
len: 15
CDR3aa: CASSLGSGNYNEQFF
CDR3nt: TGTGCCAGCAGCTTAGGTAGCGGGAATTACAATGAGCAGTTCTTC

v_gene: TRBV6-1
d_gene: TRBD2
j_gene: TRBJ2-3
abundance: NA
len: 16
CDR3aa: CASSDKLAGGPDTQYF
CDR3nt: TGTGCCAGCAGTGATAAACTAGCGGGGGGGCCGGATACGCAGTATTTT

v_gene: TRBV27
d_gene: NA
j_gene: TRBJ2-1
abundance: NA
len: 13
CDR3aa: CATAGWRDNEQFF
CDR3nt: TGTGCCACCGCCGGGTGGCGGGACAATGAGCAGTTCTTC

v_gene: TRBV14
d_gene: TRBD1
j_gene: TRBJ1-6
abundance: NA
len: 16
CDR3aa: CASSPGDSAHRSPLHF
CDR3nt: TGTGCCAGCAGCCCCGGGGACAGCGCTCACCGTTCACCCCTCCACTTT

v_gene: TRBV5-6
d_gene: NA
j_gene: TRBJ2-2
abundance: NA
len: 15
CDR3aa: CASRQQPSNTGELFF
CDR3nt: TGTGCCAGCAGGCAACAACCCTCTAACACCGGGGAGCTGTTTTTT

v_gene: TRBV4-1
d_gene: TRBD2
j_gene: TRBJ2-7
abundance: NA
len: 14
CDR3aa: CASSPGLAGAEQYF
CDR3nt: TGCGCCAGCAGCCCCGGACTAGCGGGAGCCGAGCAGTACTTC

v_gene: TRBV7-2
d_gene: TRBD2
j_gene: TRBJ2-7
abundance: NA
len: 17
CDR3aa: CASSSGKLAGAGYEQYF
CDR3nt: TGTGCCAGCAGCTCCGGTAAACTAGCGGGAGCGGGGTACGAGCAGTACTTC

v_gene: TRBV6-1
d_gene: NA
j_gene: TRBJ1-2
abundance: NA
len: 13
CDR3aa: CASSEGGADGYTF
CDR3nt: TGTGCCAGCAGTGAAGGGGGAGCGGATGGCTACACCTTC

v_gene: TRBV4-1
d_gene: TRBD1
j_gene: TRBJ2-3
abundance: NA
len: 16
CDR3aa: CASSPFDRGRPDTQYF
CDR3nt: TGCGCCAGCAGCCCGTTTGACAGGGGGCGGCCAGATACGCAGTATTTT

v_gene: TRBV20-1
d_gene: TRBD2
j_gene: TRBJ2-1
abundance: NA
len: 14
CDR3aa: CSASRTSGRREQFF
CDR3nt: TGCAGTGCTAGTAGGACTAGCGGGAGGAGGGAGCAGTTCTTC

v_gene: TRBV9
d_gene: NA
j_gene: TRBJ1-1
abundance: medium-sized
len: 13
CDR3aa: CASSSLGDTEAFF
CDR3nt: TGTGCCAGCAGCTCTTTAGGGGACACTGAAGCTTTCTTT

v_gene: TRBV19
d_gene: TRBD2
j_gene: TRBJ2-7
abundance: few
len: 16
CDR3aa: CASSRSVGGRADEQYF
CDR3nt: TGTGCCAGTAGCCGTAGCGTTGGCGGGAGGGCGGACGAGCAGTACTTC

v_gene: TRBV28
d_gene: NA
j_gene: TRBJ1-1
abundance: NA
len: 13
CDR3aa: CASSGVEQTEAFF
CDR3nt: TGTGCCAGCAGCGGCGTGGAGCAGACTGAAGCTTTCTTT

v_gene: TRBV10-3
d_gene: TRBD2
j_gene: TRBJ2-5
abundance: NA
len: 18
CDR3aa: CAISDSTGTSGREETQYF
CDR3nt: TGTGCCATCAGTGACTCGACCGGGACTAGCGGGAGGGAAGAGACCCAGTACTTC

v_gene: TRBV9
d_gene: NA
j_gene: TRBJ2-1
abundance: NA
len: 19
CDR3aa: CASSVESYGMGGPYNEQFF
CDR3nt: TGTGCCAGCAGCGTAGAATCGTATGGTATGGGGGGACCCTACAATGAGCAGTTCTTC

v_gene: TRBV2
d_gene: NA
j_gene: TRBJ2-2
abundance: NA
len: 15
CDR3aa: CASSESRSGTGELFF
CDR3nt: TGTGCCAGCAGTGAGAGCCGATCGGGCACCGGGGAGCTGTTTTTT

v_gene: TRBV12-3/TRBV12-4
d_gene: NA
j_gene: TRBJ1-2
abundance: NA
len: 13
CDR3aa: CASSDRSLYGYTF
CDR3nt: TGTGCCAGCAGCGACAGGTCCCTCTATGGCTACACCTTC

v_gene: TRBV6-5
d_gene: NA
j_gene: TRBJ2-5
abundance: NA
len: 14
CDR3aa: CASSRSGKGETQYF
CDR3nt: TGTGCCAGCAGCCGTTCGGGAAAGGGAGAGACCCAGTACTTC

v_gene: TRBV19
d_gene: NA
j_gene: TRBJ2-1
abundance: once
len: 13
CDR3aa: CASSPARGSEQFF
CDR3nt: TGTGCCAGTAGTCCCGCTCGCGGCAGTGAGCAGTTCTTC

v_gene: TRBV6-5
d_gene: TRBD1
j_gene: TRBJ2-7
abundance: NA
len: 15
CDR3aa: CASSYAANRGHEQYF
CDR3nt: TGTGCCAGCAGTTACGCAGCGAACAGGGGGCACGAGCAGTACTTC

v_gene: TRBV4-3
d_gene: NA
j_gene: TRBJ2-1
abundance: NA
len: 16
CDR3aa: CASSQDLRFRGSEQFF
CDR3nt: TGCGCCAGCAGCCAAGACCTTCGTTTTAGGGGAAGCGAGCAGTTCTTC

v_gene: TRBV3-1/TRBV3-2
d_gene: TRBD1
j_gene: TRBJ1-2
abundance: NA
len: 13
CDR3aa: CASSLTGVGGYTF
CDR3nt: TGTGCCAGCAGCCTCACAGGGGTAGGTGGCTACACCTTC

v_gene: TRBV10-1
d_gene: NA
j_gene: TRBJ1-5
abundance: NA
len: 17
CDR3aa: CASGSARRGRAGQPQHF
CDR3nt: TGCGCCAGCGGCTCGGCGAGGCGTGGGAGGGCTGGGCAGCCCCAGCATTTT

v_gene: TRBV4-2
d_gene: TRBD1
j_gene: TRBJ2-7
abundance: once
len: 15
CDR3aa: CASSQDGTGAYEQYF
CDR3nt: TGTGCCAGCAGCCAAGATGGGACAGGGGCCTACGAGCAGTACTTC

v_gene: TRBV2
d_gene: NA
j_gene: TRBJ1-2
abundance: NA
len: 14
CDR3aa: CASSLLPGAEGYTF
CDR3nt: TGTGCCAGCAGCCTCCTCCCAGGGGCGGAGGGCTACACCTTC